This T cell receptor beta chain is drawn from a study of identical twins. Study-level findings and limits: Monozygotic twin pairs showed more out-of-frame TCR alpha sharing than models estimated. Cross-sectional statistical analysis was relied on for the conclusions, without the same donors being followed.

All donors were healthy, and all were Caucasian. At least ten counts were recorded for this clonotype. Antigen: not known. Template switching added a universal primer site, and cDNA bore unique molecular identifiers. TCRdb fed the 5' RACE reads into MiXCR, producing one record per CDR3 protein. This table has 200,000 to 250,000 distinct CDR3 sequences, 10% to 15% appearing once. Another study also made use of these data, one on yellow fever vaccine responses in identical twins.

The sequenced sample consisted of memory (CD45RO+) T cells sorted from blood. This sequence was found in a woman under 30 in good health.

The CDR3 spells CSAPTDNSKNIQYF. The CDR3 DNA reads as TGCAGTGCCCCAACCGACAACTCCAAAAACATTCAGTACTTC. The gene calls are TRBV20-1 and TRBJ2-4; D call uncertain. V lost 6 bases to trimming and J lost 2 bases, with 14 bases between them. Looked up from germline, CDR1 is DFQATT and CDR2 is SNEGSKA (reference sequence). CDR3 length: 14 residues.